The TCR beta chain under discussion was sequenced for a study of follicular helper T cells after annual influenza vaccination. Study context: Across the 2013-2014, 2014-2015 and 2015-2016 vaccination seasons, some subjects were resampled.

A note on this clone: The antigen is unknown.

Profiling relied on immunoSEQ multiplex PCR, and the TCRdb table lists in-frame clones only, not all of them. The sample includes about 8,300 clones, roughly 82% of them seen just once. Time point indicated: 2014-2015 season, pre-vaccination. Subjects lived in the community and lacked influenza vaccine within the prior 6 months. Between about 35 and 110 mL of blood was drawn per time point. Regarding the study as a whole: Yearly vaccinations repeatedly recalled conserved clonotypes in ICOS+CD38+ cTfh.

CDR3 length equals 14 residues. Trimming at V came to 6 bases and at J to 3 bases, leaving 3 bases not matched to a gene. Germline CDR1 is MNHEY and CDR2 is SVGAGI. This sample comprised CXCR5+ CD38- circulating T follicular helper cells from blood, obtained on the day of influenza vaccination. Subset here: circulating Tfh, non-naive CD4+CXCR5+PD-1+ (ICOS+CD38+ or ICOS-CD38-). The V call is TRBV6-5, the J call TRBJ2-3, with TRBD2 matching 10 bases. The sequence came from an adult who received the influenza vaccine. The CDR3 nucleotides are TGTGCCAGCAGGAGCGGGGGGGTTACAGATACGCAGTATTTT. Amino acids: CASRSGGVTDTQYF.